This T cell receptor (beta chain) is from a study of shared T cell receptors in the human thymus. This table comes from immunoSEQ multiplex PCR, and its TCRdb copy is limited to in-frame clones, with some not included. The table shows 540,000 or so clones, with 70% to 80% occurring only once. These data were also reused for a study on human thymus T cells. From that paper: The thymus was resected at corrective cardiac surgery. As related research reported, thymic repertoires overlapped highly among unrelated individuals.

Sequenced material: thymocytes. The TCR sequence derives from a boy in the first two years of life with a congenital heart defect.

This CDR3 is CASSEFVREGSSGNTIYF. CDR3 nucleotides: TGTGCCAGCAGTGAATTTGTAAGGGAGGGTAGCTCTGGAAACACCATATATTTT. V usage is TRBV25-1 and J usage is TRBJ1-3; D call uncertain. V was cut by 1 base and J by 0 bases, with 16 bases left in between. The V gene's germline CDR1 is MGHDK and CDR2 SYGVNS. CDR3 length equals 18 residues.